This T cell receptor beta chain comes out of a study of a mutant IDH1 vaccine in newly diagnosed glioma. Overall study: The treated population exhibited a male proportion of about 60%, a female proportion of about 38%, and a mean age of about 39 years. Receipt of radiotherapy, temozolomide, or both preceded the study, and most received both.

This CDR3 contains 16 residues. V gave up 5 bases and J gave up 2 bases; unmatched junction bases: 10. Germline V gives CDR1 SGHAT, CDR2 FQDESV (reference sequence). This clone was seen only once. Antigen: not known. Time point meaning: week 5, during vaccination. Every vaccination contained 300 ug of the mutant IDH1 20-mer peptide and was paired with topical imiquimod. Only in-frame clones appear in the TCRdb table, and some are missing; sequencing was by immunoSEQ multiplex PCR. The sample contains just under 80,000 clones, roughly 90% of which appear only once. The specimen comprised PBMCs, sampled from a glioma patient whose treatment included an IDH1 peptide vaccine. The chain links TRBV11-1 to TRBJ2-3, with TRBD1 matching over 7 bases. The TCR was taken from a woman aged 50 to 65 with glioma. The CDR3 DNA reads as TGTGCCAGCAGCACCTGGACAGGCTCCCACACAGATACGCAGTATTTT. Translation: CASSTWTGSHTDTQYF.